Given below is one T cell receptor (beta chain) in context. Its specificity is not known. This sample is drawn from a study of cytomegalovirus exposure and HLA in healthy donors. The study, taken as a whole, reports: Indistinguishability led to the exclusion of some V segments, TRBV6-2 and TRBV6-3 included. Prior analysis indicated that the majority of TCR beta V segments exhibited productivity approximately 87% or approximately 30% of the time.

PCR employed 60 Vbeta and 13 Jbeta primers. TCRdb's table, derived via immunoSEQ multiplex PCR, lists solely in-frame clones and lacks some. The table lists approximately 170,000 clones, roughly 80% of them singletons, with less than 3% in the top ten. After removal of 5 bases from V and 7 bases from J, the junction contained 14 bases not matched to a gene. Per the germline V gene, CDR1 is MDHEN and CDR2 is SYDVKM. The CDR3 consists of 16 residues. Sample: PBMCs. This sequence joins TRBV28 and TRBJ1-5; TRBD1 matches 7 bases. This clonotype originated in a male donor in good health and CMV-seronegative. The CDR3 spells CASSPNRQGIRQPQHF. The CDR3 DNA sequence: TGTGCCAGCAGTCCTAATCGACAGGGTATACGACAGCCCCAGCATTTT.